This entry lists 29 T cell receptor beta chains sequenced from one sample in a study of early T cells in non-severe SARS-CoV-2 infection. TCRdb recomputed calls from the 5' RACE reads with MiXCR, one row per CDR3 protein. The sample has 50,000 to 75,000 distinct CDR3 sequences, 7.5% to 9% seen once; the top ten hold roughly 13%. Sequencing used whole blood, obtained at baseline. The receptors here all came from an adult who was a healthcare worker with PCR-confirmed SARS-CoV-2 infection or an uninfected control (not recorded which).

The V and J genes are TRBV29-1 and TRBJ2-7, with unresolved D. The germline V gene has CDR1 SQVTM and CDR2 ANQGSEA. The CDR3 covers 12 residues. Trimming cost V 5 bases and J 4 bases, with 12 bases left between them. CDR3: CSVYSVGYEQYF. The CDR3 nucleotides read TGCAGCGTTTATTCAGTCGGGTACGAGCAGTACTTC.

This clonotype was observed at least ten times. V and J are TRBV7-3 and TRBJ1-2; D gene unclear. The CDR3 contains 14 residues. Per the germline V gene, CDR1 is SGHTA and CDR2 is FQGTGA. Trimming removed 5 bases at V and 3 bases at J, with 13 bases between. The CDR3 loop reads CASSQTPQDYGYTF. In nucleotides, the CDR3 is TGTGCCAGCAGCCAGACGCCGCAAGACTATGGCTACACCTTC.

Comment on this clonotype: The junction differs from germline at one of its ends, possibly a read error. This sequence joins TRBV12-3 or TRBV12-4 and TRBJ2-3, with D perhaps matching TRBD1 (5 bases). The CDR3 extends over 17 amino acids. In DNA, the CDR3 is TGTGCCAGCAGTTTAGCGTTCGGTAGCACCTCCACAGGTACGCAGTATTTT. Translation gives CASSLAFGSTSTGTQYF.

The chain links TRBV10-3 to TRBJ2-5; 8 nucleotides line up with TRBD2. The CDR3 is made up of 13 amino acids. With 6 bases clipped from V and 0 bases from J, the junction kept 0 bases outside the gene matches. Germline CDR1 is ENHRY and CDR2 is SYGVKD. The CDR3 nucleotides are TGTGCCATCAGGACTAGCGACCAAGAGACCCAGTACTTC. As protein: CAIRTSDQETQYF.

At least ten counts were recorded for this clonotype. V is TRBV5-4 and J is TRBJ2-2; 12 bases align to TRBD1. Per the germline V gene, CDR1 is SGHNT and CDR2 is YYREEE (reference sequence). Trimming took 3 bases from V and 6 from J; bases not matched to a gene: 6. This CDR3 has 16 residues. For the CDR3, the DNA is TGTGCCAGCAGCTCCGGGACAGGGGGCAAGTCCGGGGAGCTGTTTTTT. The encoded protein is CASSSGTGGKSGELFF. The whole variable domain, remainder taken from reference TRBV5-4 and TRBJ2-2, is ETGVTQSPTHLIKTRGQQVTLRCSSQSGHNTVSWYQQALGQGPQFIFQYYREEENGRGNFPPRFSGLQFPNYSSELNVNALELDDSALYLCASSSGTGGKSGELFFGEGSRLTVL.

The rearrangement uses TRBV5-1 and TRBJ2-7; weak D call: TRBD1 (6 bases). In germline, CDR1 is SGHRS, CDR2 YFSETQ. This CDR3 has 15 amino acids. Trimming pared 4 bases from V and 2 bases from J, leaving 16 bases between. This chain's CDR3 is CASSPLQGSPYEQYF. The CDR3 nucleotides read TGCGCCAGCAGCCCACTACAGGGAAGCCCCTACGAGCAGTACTTC. The full variable domain, with the rest looked up from reference TRBV5-1 and TRBJ2-7, is KAGVTQTPRYLIKTRGQQVTLSCSPISGHRSVSWYQQTPGQGLQFLFEYFSETQRNKGNFPGRFSGRQFSNSRSEMNVSTLELGDSALYLCASSPLQGSPYEQYFGPGTRLTVT.

This clonotype was observed a few times. The chain is built from TRBV6-2 or TRBV6-3 and TRBJ1-2; weak D call: TRBD1 (5 bases). CDR1 and CDR2 from the germline V gene are MNHEY and SVGEGT. The ends were cut back, 6 bases at V and 1 base at J, with 18 bases in the middle. This CDR3 has 16 residues. The CDR3 coding sequence is TGTGCCAGCAGCCAAATGGGGACGTACATTAACTATGGCTACACCTTC. This gives the protein CASSQMGTYINYGYTF.

This clonotype was detected a few times. The V and J genes are TRBV6-5 and TRBJ2-7; D unclear. Germline CDR1 reads MNHEY; CDR2 reads SVGAGI. V lost 6 bases and J lost 0, with 15 bases in between. This CDR3 spans 15 amino acids. CDR3 nucleotide sequence: TGTGCCAGCAGACTAAGGGATCATAGCTCCTACGAGCAGTACTTC. Amino acids: CASRLRDHSSYEQYF.

A few counts support this clonotype. The gene calls are TRBV19 and TRBJ2-5, with no clear D. From germline, CDR1 is LNHDA and CDR2 SQIVND (reference sequence). The ends were cut back, 5 bases at V and 1 base at J, with 8 bases in the middle. The CDR3 covers 13 residues. The CDR3 bases are TGTGCCAGTAGTCGCAGTATCCAAGAGACCCAGTACTTC. This gives the protein CASSRSIQETQYF.

In this sample, this clonotype turned up a few times. This sequence joins TRBV20-1 and TRBJ2-2; TRBD2 might be the D (5 bases). In germline, CDR1 is DFQATT, CDR2 SNEGSKA (reference sequence). The V gene lost 3 bases and the J gene lost 1 base, with 12 bases spanning the gap. The CDR3 runs to 15 residues. The CDR3 DNA reads TGCAGTGCTAGGTCGGGAACGGGGAACACCGGGGAGCTGTTTTTT. Its protein product is CSARSGTGNTGELFF.

V is TRBV25-1 and J is TRBJ2-3; a possible D gene is TRBD2 (6 bases). The V gene's germline CDR1 is MGHDK and CDR2 SYGVNS. V lost 6 bases and J 14 bases, leaving 18 bases between the germline ends. The CDR3 has 12 amino acids. The DNA of the CDR3 is TGTGCCAGCAGGCAACAGGAACTAGCTTGGTATTTT. Residues: CASRQQELAWYF.

The chain recombines TRBV12-3 or TRBV12-4 with TRBJ1-2; TRBD1 agrees at 9 bases. Trimming cost V 6 bases and J 2 bases; bases outside gene matches: 7. CDR3 length: 15 amino acids. CDR3: CASSRGTGLNYGYTF. The CDR3 nucleotides read TGTGCCAGCAGCCGCGGGACAGGGTTAAACTATGGCTACACCTTC.

This clonotype was recorded a few times. The CDR3 nucleotides are TGTGCCAGCAGTTTTGGACAGGGGGAGGGAGAGACCCAGTACTTC. This gives the protein CASSFGQGEGETQYF. The chain has TRBV12-3 or TRBV12-4 and TRBJ2-5; 10 bases agree with TRBD1. The CDR3 spans 15 residues. V lost 3 bases, J lost 4 bases, and 5 bases stayed unmatched.

This clonotype was picked up a small number of times. V and J are TRBV29-1 and TRBJ1-2; tentative D call: TRBD1 (5 bases). This CDR3 contains 12 residues. V dropped 7 bases and J dropped 4 bases, with 13 bases sitting between them. Germline-derived CDR1 and CDR2 are SQVTM and ANQGSEA. The CDR3 is CSGGTAAYGYTF. DNA of the CDR3: TGCAGCGGGGGGACTGCAGCCTATGGCTACACCTTC.

This clonotype was counted at least ten times. The chain is built from TRBV5-1 and TRBJ2-3; D is unresolved. CDR1 and CDR2 (germline): SGHRS, YFSETQ. This CDR3 contains 15 residues. The V end was cut by 2 bases, the J end by 0 bases, with 10 bases between. CDR3 loop: CASSFWPTSTDTQYF. The CDR3 coding sequence is TGCGCCAGCAGCTTTTGGCCTACTAGCACAGATACGCAGTATTTT.

In this sample, this clonotype turned up many times. The genes are TRBV7-9 and TRBJ2-5, with a possible D match to TRBD2 (6 bases). Germline V gives CDR1 SEHNR, CDR2 FQNEAQ (reference sequence). The CDR3 has 13 amino acids. The V gene lost 10 bases and the J gene lost 2 bases, with 14 bases spanning the gap. CDR3 loop: CANGGSSQETQYF. CDR3 coding DNA: TGTGCCAACGGGGGTAGCTCTCAAGAGACCCAGTACTTC.

The J gene is TRBJ2-1, the V gene TRBV4-2, with 10 bases matching TRBD2. The CDR3 is made up of 15 amino acids. V shed 6 bases and J 4 bases; nucleotides not matched to a gene: 6. Germline CDR1 LGHNA, CDR2 YNFKEQ. The CDR3 here is CASRVTSGEYNEQFF. The CDR3 nucleotides read TGTGCCAGCAGGGTAACTAGCGGGGAATACAATGAGCAGTTCTTC.

The chain joins TRBV20-1 to TRBJ2-1, with D tentatively TRBD2 (6 bases). This CDR3 region has 13 residues. The ends were cut back, 4 bases at V and 6 bases at J, with 13 bases in the middle. Per the germline V gene, CDR1 is DFQATT and CDR2 is SNEGSKA (reference sequence). CDR3: CSAIIGGFNEQFF. The CDR3 nucleotides read TGCAGTGCTATCATCGGGGGATTCAATGAGCAGTTCTTC.

The chain uses TRBV3-1 and TRBJ2-1; D is ambiguous. The length of the CDR3 is 13 residues. Trimming took off 2 bases at V and 8 bases at J, with 10 bases between the two ends. Germline-derived CDR1 and CDR2 are LGHDT and YNNKEL (reference sequence). CDR3 amino acids: CASSQLTLHEQFF. In DNA form, the CDR3 reads TGTGCCAGCAGCCAACTGACGTTGCATGAGCAGTTCTTC.

The chain uses TRBV20-1 and TRBJ2-1; D call uncertain. The CDR3 covers 14 residues. The germline V gene has CDR1 DFQATT and CDR2 SNEGSKA (reference sequence). V lost 3 bases to trimming and J lost 5 bases, with 14 bases between them. In DNA form, the CDR3 reads TGCAGTGCTAGTTATGGGGTGCTGGACAATGAGCAGTTCTTC. This translates into CSASYGVLDNEQFF.

This clonotype was seen repeatedly, ten times or more. The chain carries TRBV11-2 and TRBJ2-3; D is undetermined. The CDR3 length is 13 residues. The germline CDR1 and CDR2 sequences are SGHAT and FQNNGV. V was shortened by 6 bases and J by 0 bases, with 7 bases between the two germline ends. The CDR3 here is CASSRTSTDTQYF. The CDR3 DNA sequence: TGTGCCAGCAGTCGAACTAGCACAGATACGCAGTATTTT.

This clonotype was counted between two and nine times. The rearrangement joins TRBV5-6 to TRBJ2-1, with D unresolved. V lost 1 base and J 4 bases, leaving 6 bases between the germline ends. CDR3 length equals 13 residues. Per germline, CDR1 SGHDT and CDR2 YYEEEE. The CDR3 sequence: CASSLTDYNEQFF. In nucleotides, the CDR3 is TGTGCCAGCAGCTTGACAGATTACAATGAGCAGTTCTTC. Drawing the rest from reference TRBV5-6 and TRBJ2-1, the complete variable domain is DAGVTQSPTHLIKTRGQQVTLRCSPKSGHDTVSWYQQALGQGPQFIFQYYEEEERQRGNFPDRFSGHQFPNYSSELNVNALLLGDSALYLCASSLTDYNEQFFGPGTRLTVL.

In this sample, this clonotype turned up many times. V usage is TRBV7-8 and J usage is TRBJ2-1; no definite D call. Trimming stripped 5 bases from V and 0 bases from J, with 11 bases between. Per the germline V gene, CDR1 is SGHVS and CDR2 is FQNEAQ. The CDR3 spans 15 residues. The CDR3 DNA is TGTGCCAGCAGCCCGCAGGTGAGCTCCTACAATGAGCAGTTCTTC. Its protein is CASSPQVSSYNEQFF.

This clonotype was seen ten or more times. The V call is TRBV7-9, the J call TRBJ2-5, with 7 bases lining up with TRBD2. The CDR3 extends over 15 amino acids. J was trimmed by 3 bases and V by 4 bases; bases with no gene match: 8. The V gene's germline CDR1 is SEHNR and CDR2 FQNEAQ (reference sequence). The CDR3 region is CASSWGGSGKETQYF. CDR3 coding DNA: TGTGCCAGCAGCTGGGGAGGAAGCGGGAAAGAGACCCAGTACTTC. The variable domain in full, completed from reference TRBV7-9 and TRBJ2-5, reads DTGVSQNPRHKITKRGQNVTFRCDPISEHNRLYWYRQTLGQGPEFLTYFQNEAQLEKSRLLSDRFSAERPKGSFSTLEIQRTEQGDSAMYLCASSWGGSGKETQYFGPGTRLLVL.

This clonotype was found a few times. The chain employs TRBV2 and TRBJ2-7; 8 bases are shared with TRBD1. From germline, CDR1 is SNHLY and CDR2 FYNNEI. J was trimmed by 0 bases and V by 7 bases; bases with no gene match: 2. The CDR3 is 13 amino acids. This chain's CDR3 is CASIGTGSYEQYF. The CDR3, as DNA: TGTGCCAGCATTGGGACAGGCTCCTACGAGCAGTACTTC.

The chain links TRBV18 to TRBJ2-1, with 12 bases fitting TRBD2. The CDR3 is made up of 17 amino acids. Germline values: CDR1 KGHSH, CDR2 LQKENI. V gave up 0 bases and J gave up 1 base; unmatched junction bases: 1. The chain's CDR3 is CASSPPGTSGSYNEQFF. CDR3 coding DNA: TGTGCCAGCTCACCACCCGGGACTAGCGGGTCCTACAATGAGCAGTTCTTC.

CDR3 amino acids: CASSPKTDTDTQYF. Here the CDR3 DNA reads TGTGCCAGCTCCCCAAAAACGGACACAGATACGCAGTATTTT. The V gene is TRBV18, the J gene TRBJ2-3; D not certain. Trimming took off 6 bases at V and 2 bases at J, with 12 bases between the two ends. Germline V lookup: CDR1 KGHSH, CDR2 LQKENI. CDR3 size: 14 residues.

The chain links TRBV6-2 or TRBV6-3 to TRBJ1-5; no clear D gene. This CDR3 has 15 residues. CDR1 and CDR2 (germline): MNHEY, SVGEGT. V was clipped by 6 bases and J by 9 bases, with 21 bases between them. The chain's CDR3 is CASSRPTGFYRPQHF. The DNA for the CDR3 is TGTGCCAGCAGCCGACCGACGGGATTTTATCGGCCCCAGCATTTT.

This clonotype was observed a handful of times. The J gene is TRBJ2-3, the V gene TRBV2, with TRBD2 matching over 8 bases. Germline CDR1 SNHLY, CDR2 FYNNEI. The V segment lost 3 bases and the J segment 3 bases; nucleotides outside the gene matches: 8. The CDR3 has 16 residues. The CDR3, as DNA: TGTGCCAGCAGTGATTCCAGCGGGAGTAGAACAGATACGCAGTATTTT. Its translation: CASSDSSGSRTDTQYF.